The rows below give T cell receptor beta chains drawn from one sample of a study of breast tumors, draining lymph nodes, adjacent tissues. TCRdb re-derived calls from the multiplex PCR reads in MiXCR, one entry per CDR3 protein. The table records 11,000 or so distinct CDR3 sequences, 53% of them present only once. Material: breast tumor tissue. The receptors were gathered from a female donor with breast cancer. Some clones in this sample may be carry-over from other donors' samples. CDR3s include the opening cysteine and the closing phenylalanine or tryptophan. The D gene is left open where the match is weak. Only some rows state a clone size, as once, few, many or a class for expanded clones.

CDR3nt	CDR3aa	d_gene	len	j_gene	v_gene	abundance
TGTGCCAGCAGCGACACGCGGGCAGACACGAACACCGGGGAGCTGTTTTTT	CASSDTRADTNTGELFF	NA	17	TRBJ2-2	TRBV9	NA
TGTGCCAGCAGCGCTTCGGACGGGGCCTGTTGCAATCAGCCCCAGCATTTT	CASSASDGACCNQPQHF	NA	17	TRBJ1-5	TRBV7-4	NA
TGTGCCAGCAGTTACTCCCACGGGAGTGGCACAGATACGCAGTATTTT	CASSYSHGSGTDTQYF	NA	16	TRBJ2-3	TRBV6-5	few
TGTGCCAGCAGCGAGGATTTGGGGGCTGGAAACACCATATATTTT	CASSEDLGAGNTIYF	NA	15	TRBJ1-3	TRBV5-5	many
TGTGCCAGCAGTACTGGGGTTTTGACCGGGGAGCTGTTTTTT	CASSTGVLTGELFF	NA	14	TRBJ2-2	TRBV25-1	NA
TGTGCCAGCAGCTTTGGTCTTGGCTGGCGCAATGAGCAGTTCTTC	CASSFGLGWRNEQFF	NA	15	TRBJ2-1	TRBV7-3	few
TGTGCCAGCAGTGCCTCGACAGGGCCCTACAATGAGCAGTTCTTC	CASSASTGPYNEQFF	TRBD1	15	TRBJ2-1	TRBV6-4	few
TGTGCCAGCAGTGATCAGGGAGGTCAGCCCCAGCATTTT	CASSDQGGQPQHF	NA	13	TRBJ1-5	TRBV2	NA
TGTGCCAGCAGCCTCAATGGGATGACCTCCTACGAGCAGTACTTC	CASSLNGMTSYEQYF	NA	15	TRBJ2-7	TRBV11-2	NA
TGTGCCAGCAGCTTGGACAGGGGAGGCACCGGGGAGCTGTTTTTT	CASSLDRGGTGELFF	TRBD1	15	TRBJ2-2	TRBV11-2	many
TGTGCCATCCGACAGGGGCTGAACAATGAGCAGTTCTTC	CAIRQGLNNEQFF	TRBD1	13	TRBJ2-1	TRBV10-3	NA
TGTGCCAGCAAACTTAAATTCGGGCAGTTCTTC	CASKLKFGQFF	NA	11	TRBJ2-1	TRBV12-3/TRBV12-4	medium-sized
TGTGCCAGCAGCTTGGTCGCGGGAGGGAACGGGGAGCTGTTTTTT	CASSLVAGGNGELFF	TRBD2	15	TRBJ2-2	TRBV5-5	NA
TGTGCCAGCAGCTTAGGCCCGGCAGGGGGCTCTGGAAACACCATATATTTT	CASSLGPAGGSGNTIYF	TRBD1	17	TRBJ1-3	TRBV11-3	NA
TGTGCCAGCAGCTCGGGTCTATACACCGGGGAGCTGTTTTTT	CASSSGLYTGELFF	NA	14	TRBJ2-2	TRBV6-1	NA
TGTGCCAGTAGTGCACAGGCCAACGAGCAGTACTTC	CASSAQANEQYF	NA	12	TRBJ2-7	TRBV19	NA
TGTGCCAGCAGTGAATTGGAGGGGTTGAGTTCACCCCTCCACTTT	CASSELEGLSSPLHF	NA	15	TRBJ1-6	TRBV2	NA
TGTGCCAGTAGGTCTCTAGCGGGAGAGAGGAATGAGCAGTTCTTC	CASRSLAGERNEQFF	TRBD2	15	TRBJ2-1	TRBV19	NA
TGTGCCAGCAGTTATACAGCTCCCTACTCCTACGAGCAGTACTTC	CASSYTAPYSYEQYF	NA	15	TRBJ2-7	TRBV6-6	NA
TGTGCCAGCAGTGCCCCCTCGCTAGCCTACGAGCAGTACTTC	CASSAPSLAYEQYF	NA	14	TRBJ2-7	TRBV28	few
TGTGCCAGCAGGACCGCAGGGAATGAGCAGTTCTTC	CASRTAGNEQFF	NA	12	TRBJ2-1	TRBV12-5	NA
TGTGCCAGCAGCTGGTTCAGGACAGGCACAGATACGCAGTATTTT	CASSWFRTGTDTQYF	NA	15	TRBJ2-3	TRBV7-2	medium-sized
TGTGCCAGCAGCGGGGGACAGGCGGCGCGGGAGCAGTACTTC	CASSGGQAAREQYF	TRBD1	14	TRBJ2-7	TRBV5-5	many